The 26 T cell receptor beta chains presented below share a single source sample, sequenced in a study of cytomegalovirus exposure and HLA in healthy donors. 60 Vbeta and 13 Jbeta primers were used in PCR. The protocol was immunoSEQ multiplex PCR, while the TCRdb copy is restricted to in-frame clones and leaves out a portion. The sample has approximately 210,000 clones, around four fifths seen once. Sequenced sample: PBMCs. The source of these receptors is a woman aged 45-65 years in good health and CMV-seropositive.

The V and J genes are TRBV30 and TRBJ1-1; 11 bases match TRBD1. Germline V gives CDR1 GTSNPN, CDR2 SVGIG (reference sequence). V trimming: 0 bases; J trimming: 4 bases; junction bases outside the gene matches: 7. The length of the CDR3 is 16 residues. In nucleotides, the CDR3 is TGTGCCTGGAGTGTCCGGGACAGGGGGAAGGGCACTGAAGCTTTCTTT. Translating gives CAWSVRDRGKGTEAFF.

As DNA, the CDR3 is TGTGCCAGTAGTATGGGTAGCGGGACCTACGAGCAGTACTTC. This encodes CASSMGSGTYEQYF. V and J are TRBV19 and TRBJ2-7, with TRBD2 identical over 8 bases. J lost 2 bases, V lost 3 bases, and 3 bases had no gene match. The CDR3 consists of 14 residues. Germline CDR1 LNHDA, CDR2 SQIVND (reference sequence).

The V gene is TRBV30, the J gene TRBJ1-2; the D is unclear. Germline CDR1 is GTSNPN and CDR2 is SVGIG (reference sequence). V was cut by 1 base and J by 8 bases, with 11 bases left in between. The CDR3 has 12 residues. The CDR3 region has the DNA TGTGCCTGGAGTGAGGGTTCGGGGGGCTACACCTTC. Translation: CAWSEGSGGYTF.

V gene TRBV12-5 combines with J gene TRBJ1-2; the D is unclear. Germline loops: CDR1 LGHNT, CDR2 FRNRAP. CDR3 length: 12 residues. V lost 0 bases, J lost 8 bases, and 7 bases lay in between. Written as DNA, the CDR3 is TGTGCTAGTGGTTTGGTACGGTCCGGCTACACCTTC. Translated, it gives CASGLVRSGYTF.

The rearrangement links TRBV6-5 to TRBJ2-1, with a tentative D call TRBD2 (5 bases). Trimming pared 5 bases from V and 8 bases from J, leaving 16 bases between. Germline CDR1 reads MNHEY; CDR2 reads SVGAGI. This CDR3 is built from 14 residues. CDR3 in amino acids: CASSDLGVGYEQFF. DNA for the CDR3: TGTGCCAGCAGTGACTTGGGAGTCGGCTATGAGCAGTTCTTC.

The chain couples TRBV29-1 to TRBJ2-7, with 8 bases matching TRBD2. The CDR3 extends over 13 amino acids. CDR1 SQVTM and CDR2 ANQGSEA come from the germline V gene. The J segment lost 6 bases and the V segment lost 6 bases, leaving 10 bases of the junction unmatched. The DNA for the CDR3 is TGCAGCGTCCGACGGGGGGGAATCGGCGAGCAGTACTTC. Its protein is CSVRRGGIGEQYF.

The genes are TRBV16 and TRBJ1-1, with a weak D call TRBD1 (5 bases). Trimming removed 6 bases at V and 0 bases at J, with 11 bases between. The CDR3 is 14 residues long. Per germline, CDR1 KGHSY and CDR2 FQNENV. The CDR3 sequence is CASSQRQLNTEAFF. The CDR3 nucleotides are TGTGCCAGCAGTCAGCGACAGTTGAACACTGAAGCTTTCTTT.

The chain joins TRBV15 to TRBJ2-5; the D gene is possibly TRBD1 (6 bases). CDR1 and CDR2 from the germline V gene are LNHNV and YYDKDF (reference sequence). CDR3 length equals 17 residues. V gave up 1 base and J gave up 2 bases, with 17 bases separating them. CDR3 sequence (DNA): TGTGCCACCAGCAGAGGGGCATGGGCAGGGGAGCAAGAGACCCAGTACTTC. Its protein product is CATSRGAWAGEQETQYF. The full variable domain, with the rest looked up from reference TRBV15 and TRBJ2-5, is DAMVIQNPRYQVTQFGKPVTLSCSQTLNHNVMYWYQQKSSQAPKLLFHYYDKDFNNEADTPDNFQSRRPNTSFCFLDIRSPGLGDTAMYLCATSRGAWAGEQETQYFGPGTRLLVL.

The sample holds a few counts of this clone. The DNA for the CDR3 is TGTGCCAGCAGCTCGGGACAGGGGGATCGATATGGCTACACCTTC. Its protein is CASSSGQGDRYGYTF. The chain has TRBV7-6 and TRBJ1-2; 11 bases are a match to TRBD1. CDR1 is SGHVS, CDR2 FNYEAQ, per germline. V was clipped by 4 bases and J by 5 bases; unmatched bases: 6. This CDR3 comprises 15 residues. The full variable domain, rest sourced from reference TRBV7-6 and TRBJ1-2, is GAGVSQSPRYKVTKRGQDVALRCDPISGHVSLYWYRQALGQGPEFLTYFNYEAQQDKSGLPNDRFSAERPEGSISTLTIQRTEQRDSAMYRCASSSGQGDRYGYTFGSGTRLTVV.

This rearrangement joins TRBV7-9 to TRBJ2-1; D is unresolved. V was shortened by 1 base and J by 6 bases, with 10 bases between the two germline ends. CDR1 SEHNR and CDR2 FQNEAQ come from the germline V gene (reference sequence). The CDR3 totals 14 residues. The CDR3 is CASSLDGRLNEQFF. CDR3 DNA sequence: TGTGCCAGCAGCTTAGATGGCCGACTCAATGAGCAGTTCTTC.

J is TRBJ1-2 and V is TRBV18; D is undetermined. The CDR3 contains 14 residues. CDR1 and CDR2 (germline): KGHSH, LQKENI. Trimming shortened V by 3 bases and J by 4 bases, and 12 bases separated the two germline ends. The CDR3 coding sequence is TGTGCCAGCTCACCCGAGGTTCTGGGCTATGGCTACACCTTC. Amino acid sequence: CASSPEVLGYGYTF.

The chain employs TRBV5-1 and TRBJ2-5; no clear D gene. V gave up 0 bases and J gave up 5 bases, with 8 bases separating them. CDR3 length equals 13 residues. Germline CDR1 SGHRS, CDR2 YFSETQ. Here the CDR3 reads CASSLVGDETQYF. Written as DNA, the CDR3 is TGCGCCAGCAGCTTGGTGGGCGATGAGACCCAGTACTTC.

The genes are TRBV27 and TRBJ1-1, with D uncertain. The CDR3 runs 16 residues. Trimming removed 1 base from V and 0 bases from J, with 12 bases in between. The germline V gene has CDR1 MNHEY and CDR2 SMNVEV (reference sequence). CDR3 region: CASSLFSGGLNTEAFF. The CDR3 region has the DNA TGTGCCAGCAGTTTATTTAGCGGAGGCTTGAACACTGAAGCTTTCTTT.

The chain is built from TRBV2 and TRBJ2-7; 8 nucleotides line up with TRBD1. The CDR3 length is 15 residues. Trimming at V came to 6 bases and at J to 0 bases, leaving 7 bases not matched to a gene. Germline loops: CDR1 SNHLY, CDR2 FYNNEI. DNA of the CDR3: TGTGCCAGCAGAGATCCGACAGGGGTCTCCTACGAGCAGTACTTC. This encodes CASRDPTGVSYEQYF.

V and J are TRBV5-6 and TRBJ2-1; possible D gene TRBD1, 6 bases. Germline V lookup: CDR1 SGHDT, CDR2 YYEEEE. The CDR3 consists of 15 residues. V lost 4 bases and J 4 bases, leaving 15 bases between the germline ends. The CDR3 is CASSRDNLGYNEQFF. The CDR3 DNA follows: TGTGCCAGCAGCAGGGACAATTTGGGGTACAATGAGCAGTTCTTC.

The chain recombines TRBV2 with TRBJ1-2; 7 bases align to TRBD1. After removal of 0 bases from V and 6 bases from J, the junction contained 10 bases not matched to a gene. CDR3 length: 16 amino acids. Germline assignment: CDR1 SNHLY and CDR2 FYNNEI. Written as DNA, the CDR3 is TGTGCCAGCAGTGAAGCTCTAGGGGGCCGCTCTGATGGCTACACCTTC. This gives the protein CASSEALGGRSDGYTF.

The genes are TRBV7-3 and TRBJ2-1; 8 bases are a match to TRBD2. V dropped 0 bases and J dropped 7; count of bases not matched to a gene: 5. The CDR3 extends over 15 amino acids. Germline V gives CDR1 SGHTA, CDR2 FQGTGA. CDR3 region: CASSLTPGGPNEQFF. CDR3 coding DNA: TGTGCCAGCAGCTTAACTCCGGGGGGGCCGAATGAGCAGTTCTTC.

The rearrangement uses TRBV2 and TRBJ2-6; the D gene is possibly TRBD1 (6 bases). The V gene lost 6 bases and the J gene lost 4 bases, with 10 bases spanning the gap. This CDR3 comprises 14 residues. CDR1 and CDR2 from the germline V gene are SNHLY and FYNNEI. The CDR3 sequence: CASRGAAGANVLTF. The CDR3 coding sequence is TGTGCCAGCAGGGGGGCTGCGGGGGCCAACGTCCTGACTTTC.

The CDR3 region has the DNA TGTGCCAGCAGTGAATCGAGAGTGGGACAGGAAGCCGAAAAACTGTTTTTT. Its translation: CASSESRVGQEAEKLFF. The chain uses TRBV6-1 and TRBJ1-4; 8 bases fit TRBD1. In germline, CDR1 is MNHNS, CDR2 SASEGT. Trimming removed 2 bases from V and 8 bases from J; junction bases left unmatched: 13. The CDR3 covers 17 residues.

The gene calls are TRBV27 and TRBJ2-3; 8 bases match TRBD1. The CDR3 spans 15 residues. Looked up from germline, CDR1 is MNHEY and CDR2 is SMNVEV (reference sequence). V lost 1 base to trimming and J lost 4 bases; unmatched junction nucleotides: 4. CDR3 in amino acids: CASSLYRGYPDTQYF. For the CDR3, the DNA is TGTGCCAGCAGTTTATACAGGGGGTACCCAGATACGCAGTATTTT.

The rearrangement links TRBV7-3 to TRBJ2-1; 9 bases align to TRBD1. The CDR3 sequence is 15 residues long. Germline lookup yields CDR1 SGHTA and CDR2 FQGTGA. V trimming: 5 bases; J trimming: 6 bases; junction bases outside the gene matches: 8. The CDR3 protein is CASSHSGTGINEQFF. The CDR3 nucleotides read TGTGCCAGCAGCCACTCCGGGACAGGGATCAATGAGCAGTTCTTC.

The rearrangement links TRBV7-8 to TRBJ2-2; TRBD2 aligns across 8 bases. CDR1 and CDR2 (germline): SGHVS, FQNEAQ. The CDR3 runs to 14 residues. V trimming: 8 bases; J trimming: 13 bases; junction bases outside the gene matches: 15. The CDR3 region is CASLPLAGGGGLFF. Here the CDR3 DNA reads TGTGCCAGCCTACCCCTGGCGGGGGGTGGCGGGCTGTTTTTT.

The chain recombines TRBV6-5 with TRBJ1-6; D uncertain. The CDR3 totals 14 residues. Germline loops: CDR1 MNHEY, CDR2 SVGAGI. Trimming took 6 bases from V and 7 from J, leaving 13 bases between them. The CDR3 region has the DNA TGTGCCAGCAGCCTCTCCTGGGAGAATTCACCCCTCCACTTT. It codes for CASSLSWENSPLHF.

The CDR3 DNA reads TGTGCCAGCAGCCAAAGGGGGTTTGGTGAAAAACTGTTTTTT. Translated: CASSQRGFGEKLFF. The chain couples TRBV4-2 to TRBJ1-4, with D maybe TRBD1 (6 bases). CDR1 is LGHNA, CDR2 YNFKEQ, per germline. This CDR3 is 14 amino acids long. Trimming took off 2 bases at V and 7 bases at J, with 11 bases between the two ends.

V is TRBV27 and J is TRBJ1-5; D may be TRBD1 (6 bases). The ends were cut back, 5 bases at V and 4 bases at J, with 21 bases in the middle. Per germline, CDR1 MNHEY and CDR2 SMNVEV (reference sequence). The CDR3 runs to 17 residues. The CDR3 loop is CASSRKRDTGGNQPQHF. CDR3 DNA: TGTGCCAGCAGTAGAAAAAGGGACACCGGGGGGAATCAGCCCCAGCATTTT.

Worth noting for this clone: Other DNA sequences within the sample encode an identical CDR3. As DNA, the CDR3 is TGTGCCAGCAGTGGGGCCCTTGGGCCGAATGAAAAACTGTTTTTT. Its translation: CASSGALGPNEKLFF. The genes are TRBV28 and TRBJ1-4; D is possibly TRBD1 (5 bases). Germline assignment: CDR1 MDHEN and CDR2 SYDVKM. The CDR3 loop spans 15 amino acids. Trimming left V 5 bases short and J 5 bases short, with 15 bases between.